This TCR beta chain was recorded in a study of blood T cell repertoires in COVID-19. Study overall: Samples representing acute and convalescent COVID-19 were sourced from the United States, Italy and Spain. T cells, B-cell-depleted T cells, or PBMCs supplied cDNA or gDNA.

Under the authors' procedure: Estimation of nucleated cell counts relied on the amplification of reference gene primers. The data were produced by immunoSEQ multiplex PCR, yet TCRdb's version contains in-frame clones alone and is incomplete. That table supplies the V and J calls and clone size; D and trimming were determined from the DNA. The data contain about 55,000 clones, around 83% of them singletons. This CDR3 is built from 15 residues. CDR1 and CDR2 from the germline V gene are SGHAT and FQNNGV. Deletions cut 5 bases from V and 4 bases from J, with 14 bases between. Sequencing used peripheral blood. The chain employs TRBV11-2 and TRBJ2-2, with TRBD1 as a possible D gene (5 bases). The sequence derives from a human donor in a cohort sampled during active COVID-19. CDR3 loop: CASSGHGRSTGELFF. The CDR3, as DNA: TGTGCCAGCAGCGGACACGGCAGGTCCACCGGGGAGCTGTTTTTT.